The clone carrying this T cell receptor (beta chain) was found once. It was with 60 Vbeta and 13 Jbeta primers that the PCR ran. This table comes from immunoSEQ multiplex PCR, and its TCRdb copy is limited to in-frame clones, with some not included. The sample carries about 130,000 clones, about 81% recorded once. Per germline, CDR1 SQVTM and CDR2 ANQGSEA. The CDR3 consists of 13 residues. Trimming pared 4 bases from V and 2 bases from J, leaving 12 bases between. These data are taken from a study of cytomegalovirus exposure and HLA in healthy donors. The TCR originated in a woman in her 30s in good health and CMV-seronegative. V gene TRBV29-1 combines with J gene TRBJ2-7; D perhaps matches TRBD2 (6 bases). The source material was PBMCs. The CDR3 loop is CSVVGLSTYEQYF. The CDR3 nucleotides read TGCAGCGTTGTCGGACTAAGTACCTACGAGCAGTACTTC.